The rows below give T cell receptor beta chains drawn from one sample of a study of T-cell reconstitution after alpha-beta-depleted transplantation in children. TCRdb itself ran the PCR reads through MiXCR, one entry per CDR3 protein. The sample shows hundreds of thousands of distinct CDR3 sequences, approximately 13% of them seen only once. The sequencing used PBMCs, mostly from graft donor cells, collected 360 days after TCRalphabeta/CD19-depleted stem cell transplant. The receptor set was obtained from a male patient aged 10 to 17 who had a stem cell transplant for acute myeloid leukemia, so the T cells may come from the graft donor. Both conserved end residues are part of each CDR3. The size field is filled for only some rows; it gives once, few, many or a size class.

clone_size	v_call	j_call	cdr3_aa
few	TRBV28	TRBJ2-7	CASSLPPGQSSYEQYF
few	TRBV7-9	TRBJ2-3	CASSPSGGRPSTDTQYF
.	TRBV7-9	TRBJ2-1	CASSSLVASGRNEQFF
.	TRBV15	TRBJ1-1	CATSSGTGFPNTEAFF
many	TRBV6-2/TRBV6-3	TRBJ2-1	CASSGRELAEDNEQFF
.	TRBV3-1	TRBJ2-5	CASSQDALAGGQKTQYF
.	TRBV29-1	TRBJ2-5	CSVGEARTSGRETQYF
many	TRBV28	TRBJ2-7	CASLGGLYEQYF
once	TRBV20-1	TRBJ1-5	CSAGQGYSNQPQHF
many	TRBV7-2	TRBJ2-1	CASSLVGFSEGHEQFF
few	TRBV6-2/TRBV6-3	TRBJ2-1	CASSYSGLSPYNEQFF
.	TRBV29-1	TRBJ2-1	CSVRLAGVPSSYNEQFF
.	TRBV7-3	TRBJ2-2	CASSLMEWYTGELFF
few	TRBV20-1	TRBJ2-1	CSASLSGRVYNEQFF
few	TRBV9	TRBJ2-1	CASSVEGASGDNEQFF
.	TRBV25-1	TRBJ2-5	CASSLLAGGAQYF
.	TRBV20-1	TRBJ2-1	CSARGRRLAVMDEQFF
few	TRBV29-1	TRBJ2-7	CSVTRGPTGYEQYF
.	TRBV12-3/TRBV12-4	TRBJ2-3	CASSREGQGPTDTQYF
few	TRBV7-3	TRBJ2-1	CASSLRTGRENEQFF
many	TRBV29-1	TRBJ2-3	CSVATSGTDTQYF
.	TRBV20-1	TRBJ2-5	CSAKILTGQETQYF
.	TRBV12-3/TRBV12-4	TRBJ2-7	CASTSGTALEQYF
few	TRBV20-1	TRBJ2-5	CSKLAGGVRETQYF
few	TRBV7-8	TRBJ2-1	CASSSPRGGRVNEQFF
.	TRBV28	TRBJ2-2	CATTRITGGELFF
few	TRBV24-1	TRBJ2-5	CATSDPGARGFGTQYF
.	TRBV9	TRBJ2-2	CASSVAHGTYTGELFF